One and the same sample provided the 18 T cell receptor beta chains below, sequenced in a study of radiotherapy plus CTLA-4 blockade in lung cancer. Libraries were prepared by immunoSEQ multiplex PCR; TCRdb keeps only in-frame clonotypes and omits some of them. Of about 78,000 clones in the sample, about 86% were seen once. The sample here was peripheral blood, taken from a patient treated with radiotherapy plus ipilimumab. Every receptor here comes from a human donor with non-small cell lung cancer who had a partial response to radiotherapy plus ipilimumab.

The chain recombines TRBV5-3 with TRBJ1-2; 11 bases map to TRBD1. TRBV5-3 falls under the ORF class, with uncertain function. With V trimmed by 1 base and J by 8 bases, 13 bases remained unmatched. CDR3 length equals 17 residues. Written as DNA, the CDR3 is TGTGCCAGAAGCTTGTTGGGACAGGGGGAAGCTATGCCCGGCTACACCTTC. Translating it yields CARSLLGQGEAMPGYTF.

The rearrangement links TRBV5-4 to TRBJ2-2; D is uncertain. V gave up 7 bases and J gave up 1 base, with 8 bases separating them. The CDR3 covers 13 residues. The germline CDR1 and CDR2 sequences are SGHNT and YYREEE (reference sequence). CDR3 region: CASARGNTGELFF. The CDR3 nucleotides read TGTGCCAGCGCCCGAGGGAACACCGGGGAGCTGTTTTTT.

V usage is TRBV4-2 and J usage is TRBJ1-1; possible D gene TRBD1, 6 bases. V gave up 6 bases and J gave up 5 bases, with 25 bases separating them. Germline V gives CDR1 LGHNA, CDR2 YNFKEQ. This CDR3 region has 17 residues. The CDR3 spells CASSHRGGAREATEAFF. CDR3 in DNA: TGTGCCAGCAGTCACCGAGGGGGAGCCAGGGAAGCGACTGAAGCTTTCTTT.

This clone was detected once. The CDR3 DNA reads as TGTGCCAGCAGCGTAGTAGCCGCGTCGAACACTGAAGCTTTCTTT. Translation: CASSVVAASNTEAFF. The rearrangement links TRBV9 to TRBJ1-1; no clear D. Trimming removed 0 bases at V and 1 base at J, with 10 bases between. Germline CDR1 and CDR2: SGDLS and YYNGEE. The CDR3 is 15 residues long.

V is TRBV5-4 and J is TRBJ1-2; D is unresolved. Trimming stripped 6 bases from V and 7 bases from J, with 16 bases between. The CDR3 contains 13 residues. Germline loops: CDR1 SGHNT, CDR2 YYREEE (reference sequence). The CDR3 region is CASNLWGEGGYTF. In nucleotides, the CDR3 is TGTGCCAGCAACCTCTGGGGAGAGGGTGGCTACACCTTC.

The rearrangement uses TRBV19 and TRBJ2-7; D remains unclear. From germline, CDR1 is LNHDA and CDR2 SQIVND (reference sequence). Trimming took off 5 bases at V and 2 bases at J, with 10 bases between the two ends. The CDR3 is 13 amino acids. CDR3 bases: TGTGCCAGTAGTTCGACACCCACCTACGAGCAGTACTTC. Its translation is CASSSTPTYEQYF.

This chain links TRBV28 with TRBJ2-7; 7 nucleotides align to TRBD1. This CDR3 spans 16 amino acids. Germline CDR1 reads MDHEN; CDR2 reads SYDVKM. V lost 5 bases and J lost 1; bases outside the gene matches: 11. The CDR3 loop is CASSGRGGAKSYEQYV. In nucleotides, the CDR3 is TGTGCCAGCAGTGGACGAGGGGGCGCGAAGTCCTACGAGCAGTACGTC.

The CDR3 spells CAISKQGSYEQYF. The CDR3 coding sequence is TGTGCCATCAGTAAACAGGGGTCCTACGAGCAGTACTTC. The chain recombines TRBV10-3 with TRBJ2-7; 7 bases are shared with TRBD1. The CDR3 has 13 residues. Trimming at V came to 5 bases and at J to 1 base, leaving 2 bases not matched to a gene. Germline CDR1 ENHRY, CDR2 SYGVKD.

The chain links TRBV14 to TRBJ1-4; D uncertain. Germline V lookup: CDR1 SGHDN, CDR2 FVKESK. V lost 4 bases and J 6 bases, leaving 18 bases between the germline ends. This CDR3 spans 16 amino acids. This chain's CDR3 is CASSLGPTILDEKLFF. The CDR3 bases are TGTGCCAGCAGCCTAGGACCGACGATACTAGATGAAAAACTGTTTTTT. The whole variable domain, filled in from reference TRBV14 and TRBJ1-4, reads EAGVTQFPSHSVIEKGQTVTLRCDPISGHDNLYWYRRVMGKEIKFLLHFVKESKQDESGMPNNRFLAERTGGTYSTLKVQPAELEDSGVYFCASSLGPTILDEKLFFGSGTQLSVL.

The chain carries TRBV28 and TRBJ2-7; 8 bases are a match to TRBD2. The junction had 10 bases not matched to a gene; V was cut back by 2 bases and J by 1 base. Germline CDR1 is MDHEN and CDR2 is SYDVKM. The CDR3 is 17 amino acids. The CDR3: CASSLGGGRKESYEQYF. For the CDR3, the DNA is TGTGCCAGCAGTTTAGGCGGGGGGCGGAAAGAATCCTACGAGCAGTACTTC.

The chain joins TRBV18 to TRBJ1-1; the D gene is possibly TRBD1 (6 bases). Per the germline V gene, CDR1 is KGHSH and CDR2 is LQKENI. Trimming pared 1 base from V and 8 bases from J, leaving 11 bases between. The CDR3 is made up of 13 amino acids. CDR3 region: CASSPRSGEEAFF. In nucleotides, the CDR3 is TGTGCCAGCTCACCACGGTCAGGGGAGGAAGCTTTCTTT.

V and J are TRBV11-2 and TRBJ2-1; possibly TRBD1 for D (5 bases). CDR1 SGHAT and CDR2 FQNNGV come from the germline V gene. This CDR3 spans 18 amino acids. Trimming pared 1 base from V and 0 bases from J, leaving 16 bases between. The CDR3 bases are TGTGCCAGCAGCTTAGGACTCTCGCGGACAAGCTCCTACAATGAGCAGTTCTTC. Encoded protein: CASSLGLSRTSSYNEQFF.

The chain is built from TRBV9 and TRBJ2-3; 10 bases line up with TRBD2. The CDR3 contains 16 residues. Germline CDR1 reads SGDLS; CDR2 reads YYNGEE. With V trimmed by 0 bases and J by 2 bases, 3 bases remained unmatched. CDR3 sequence reads: CASSVDLAGDTDTQYF. The CDR3 bases are TGTGCCAGCAGCGTAGATCTAGCGGGGGACACAGATACGCAGTATTTT.

The rearrangement uses TRBV29-1 and TRBJ2-3; perhaps TRBD2 as D (6 bases). Trimming cost V 5 bases and J 3 bases, with 15 bases left between them. Germline V gene lookup returns CDR1 SQVTM and CDR2 ANQGSEA. The CDR3 is 14 amino acids. DNA for the CDR3: TGCAGCGTTAAACTAGCCGGGACTACAGATACGCAGTATTTT. Its protein product is CSVKLAGTTDTQYF.

The chain carries TRBV27 and TRBJ2-1; 13 bases map to TRBD2. Germline loops: CDR1 MNHEY, CDR2 SMNVEV (reference sequence). V dropped 5 bases and J dropped 7; count of bases not matched to a gene: 2. The CDR3 runs to 14 residues. The CDR3 region has the DNA TGTGCCAGCAGTCCGGGACTAGCGGGAAATGAGCAGTTCTTC. Translated, it gives CASSPGLAGNEQFF.

This clone was detected once. V and J are TRBV19 and TRBJ2-1, with TRBD2 matching 13 bases. Trimming at V came to 9 bases and at J to 8 bases, leaving 16 bases not matched to a gene. Germline V gives CDR1 LNHDA, CDR2 SQIVND (reference sequence). The CDR3 consists of 17 residues. DNA of the CDR3: TGTGCCAGCCGTGAGAATTTCGGGACTAGCGGGACCCATGAGCAGTTCTTC. Its protein product is CASRENFGTSGTHEQFF.

The chain links TRBV5-1 to TRBJ2-7; 7 nucleotides match TRBD2. The germline V gene has CDR1 SGHRS and CDR2 YFSETQ. V trimming: 3 bases; J trimming: 0 bases; junction bases outside the gene matches: 9. This CDR3 has 16 amino acids. CDR3 in DNA: TGCGCCAGCAGCTCCAAGACTAGCCAGAGCTCCTACGAGCAGTACTTC. It encodes CASSSKTSQSSYEQYF. The variable domain in full, completed from reference TRBV5-1 and TRBJ2-7, reads KAGVTQTPRYLIKTRGQQVTLSCSPISGHRSVSWYQQTPGQGLQFLFEYFSETQRNKGNFPGRFSGRQFSNSRSEMNVSTLELGDSALYLCASSSKTSQSSYEQYFGPGTRLTVT.

The chain combines TRBV4-1 with TRBJ1-1; possibly TRBD1 for D (5 bases). This CDR3 region has 17 residues. Germline lookup yields CDR1 MGHRA and CDR2 YSYEKL. Trimming cost V 0 bases and J 1 base, with 15 bases left between them. The CDR3: CASSQDQWGGTNTEAFF. The DNA of the CDR3 is TGCGCCAGCAGCCAAGATCAATGGGGAGGGACGAACACTGAAGCTTTCTTT.